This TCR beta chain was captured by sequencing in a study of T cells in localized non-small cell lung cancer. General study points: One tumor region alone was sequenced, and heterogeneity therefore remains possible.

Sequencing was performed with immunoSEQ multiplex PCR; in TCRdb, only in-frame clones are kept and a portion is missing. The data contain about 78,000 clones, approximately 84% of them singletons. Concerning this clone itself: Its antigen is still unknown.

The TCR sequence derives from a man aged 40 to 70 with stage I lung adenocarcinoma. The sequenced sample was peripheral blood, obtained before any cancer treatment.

CDR3 region: CASSLRETGANVLTF. CDR3 sequence (DNA): TGTGCCAGCAGCTTGAGAGAAACTGGGGCCAACGTCCTGACTTTC. The chain has TRBV7-9 and TRBJ2-6; D unresolved. The CDR3 loop spans 15 amino acids. V dropped 3 bases and J dropped 2 bases, with 8 bases sitting between them. Germline-derived CDR1 and CDR2 are SEHNR and FQNEAQ (reference sequence).